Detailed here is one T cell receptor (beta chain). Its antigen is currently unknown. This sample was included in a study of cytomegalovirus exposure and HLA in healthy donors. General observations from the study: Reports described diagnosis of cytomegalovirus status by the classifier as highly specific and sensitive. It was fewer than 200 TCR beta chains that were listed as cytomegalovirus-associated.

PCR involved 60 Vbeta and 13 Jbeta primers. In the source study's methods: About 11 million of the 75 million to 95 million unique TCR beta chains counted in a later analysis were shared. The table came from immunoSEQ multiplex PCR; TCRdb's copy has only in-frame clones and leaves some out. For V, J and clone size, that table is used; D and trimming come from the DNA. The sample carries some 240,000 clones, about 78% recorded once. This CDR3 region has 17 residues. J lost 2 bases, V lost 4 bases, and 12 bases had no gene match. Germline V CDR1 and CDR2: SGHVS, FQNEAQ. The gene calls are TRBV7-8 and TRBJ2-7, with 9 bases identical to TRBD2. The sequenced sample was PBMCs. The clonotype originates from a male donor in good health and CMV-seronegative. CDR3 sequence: CASSSPRGLASTYEQYF. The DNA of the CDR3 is TGTGCCAGCAGCTCTCCCAGAGGACTAGCGTCCACCTACGAGCAGTACTTC.